One and the same sample provided the 5 T cell receptor beta chains below, sequenced in a study of identical twins. One entry per CDR3 protein results from TCRdb running MiXCR on the 5' RACE reads. The table has more than 400,000 distinct CDR3 sequences, 13% to 15% seen once. This same sample was also taken into another study, of yellow fever vaccine responses in identical twins.

The sequenced material came from CD4+ T cells sorted from blood. These receptors were taken from a woman under 30 in good health.

This clonotype was seen many times. The CDR3 DNA reads TGTGCCAGCAGTCAACAGATTGGACTAGACCTAGAGACCCAGTACTTC. Translating it yields CASSQQIGLDLETQYF. The rearrangement links TRBV12-3 or TRBV12-4 to TRBJ2-5, with 7 nucleotides matching TRBD2. The CDR3 length is 16 residues. V was pared by 5 bases and J by 4 bases, with 13 bases of the junction left unmatched.

The CDR3 region has the DNA TGCGCCAGCAGCTGGTTGACTAGCGGGAGGGCCGTCGACGAGCAGTACTTC. It encodes CASSWLTSGRAVDEQYF. J is TRBJ2-7 and V is TRBV5-1; 14 bases line up with TRBD2. Germline V gene data show CDR1 as SGHRS and CDR2 as YFSETQ. Losses at the gene ends were 3 bases for V and 5 bases for J; bases not matched to a gene: 10. This CDR3 has 17 residues.

This clonotype was counted at least ten times. The rearrangement uses TRBV12-3 or TRBV12-4 and TRBJ1-1; TRBD1 is a possible D gene (5 bases). Trimming left V 7 bases short and J 5 bases short, with 20 bases between. The length of the CDR3 is 15 residues. DNA for the CDR3: TGTGCCAGCACTTTGGGTTCGGGGGTCGAAACTGAAGCTTTCTTT. Its protein product is CASTLGSGVETEAFF.

This clonotype was found once. This sequence joins TRBV20-1 and TRBJ2-5, with 9 bases matching TRBD2. CDR1 is DFQATT and CDR2 is SNEGSKA in the germline V gene (reference sequence). This CDR3 contains 16 residues. After removal of 5 bases from V and 4 bases from J, the junction contained 14 bases not matched to a gene. Here the CDR3 DNA reads TGCAGTGCTGTTAGCGGGAGCGCCAGCCCCTCAGAGACCCAGTACTTC. Translating it yields CSAVSGSASPSETQYF.

This chain joins TRBV29-1 and TRBJ2-1; D gene uncertain. The V end was cut by 6 bases, the J end by 8 bases, with 20 bases between. Germline V lookup: CDR1 SQVTM, CDR2 ANQGSEA. The CDR3 has 14 residues. CDR3 protein: CSVLRFHRVDEQFF. The CDR3 DNA reads TGCAGCGTCCTGAGGTTCCACCGGGTCGATGAGCAGTTCTTC.